This T cell receptor beta chain was captured by sequencing in a study of identical twins. Study outcomes and limitations: Out-of-frame alpha sequences shared by twins were enriched for low generation probability.

This clonotype has ten or more counts. No antigen is known for it. MiXCR, run by TCRdb on the 5' RACE reads, gives a single entry per CDR3 protein. This table has 400,000 to 550,000 distinct CDR3 sequences, roughly an eighth appearing once. The sample was also linked to a second study, of yellow fever vaccine responses in identical twins.

The TCR originated in a woman in her late teens or twenties in good health. The specimen sequenced was CD4+ T cells sorted from blood.

The CDR3 nucleotides read TGTGCCAGCCGGCGGGGAGGTGGCTATGGCTACACCTTC. This encodes CASRRGGGYGYTF. The rearrangement joins TRBV12-3 or TRBV12-4 to TRBJ1-2; D unclear. This CDR3 region has 13 residues. The V gene lost 8 bases and the J gene lost 4 bases, with 14 bases spanning the gap.